These T cell receptor beta chains were read from a single sample in a study of metastatic and nonmetastatic thyroid tumors. TCRdb reprocessed the PCR reads via MiXCR. The sample records about 43,000 clones, approximately 24% being singletons. The sample was tumor tissue. These receptors originate from a female donor with papillary thyroid cancer or a benign thyroid nodule (not recorded which). Some clones in this sample may be carry-over from other donors' samples. Each CDR3 is given with its conserved first and last residue. The D gene is left open where the match is weak. Part of the rows lack a size; the others show once, few, many or a class for expanded clones.

D,size,J,length,V,CDR3,DNA
.,.,TRBJ1-1,16,TRBV20-1,CSAPTPSGTSNTEAFF,TGCAGTGCGCCCACTCCCTCCGGGACATCGAACACTGAAGCTTTCTTT
.,many,TRBJ2-3,12,TRBV7-3,CASSPGTDTQYF,TGTGCCAGCAGCCCCGGGACAGATACGCAGTATTTT
TRBD2,many,TRBJ2-3,15,TRBV7-3,CASSLGLTSTDTQYF,TGTGCCAGCAGCTTGGGACTAACTAGCACAGATACGCAGTATTTT
.,many,TRBJ1-4,16,TRBV6-1,CASRKRIGNTNEKLFF,TGTGCCAGCAGGAAACGAATAGGGAACACTAATGAAAAACTGTTTTTT
.,few,TRBJ1-1,12,TRBV19,CASNMGYTEAFF,TGTGCCAGTAATATGGGATACACTGAAGCTTTCTTT
TRBD1,few,TRBJ2-7,15,TRBV19,CASSTGGQGFYEQYF,TGTGCCAGTAGTACTGGAGGACAGGGCTTCTACGAGCAGTACTTC
.,.,TRBJ2-7,14,TRBV5-1,CASSPYRPKNGQYF,TGCGCCAGCAGCCCCTACAGGCCGAAAAACGGGCAGTACTTC
TRBD1,many,TRBJ1-2,14,TRBV20-1,CSARNRGRARGYTF,TGCAGTGCTAGAAACAGGGGGCGTGCGCGCGGCTACACCTTC
.,many,TRBJ1-2,11,TRBV14,CASSQGFRYTF,TGTGCCAGCAGCCAGGGTTTTCGCTACACCTTC
TRBD1,many,TRBJ1-1,14,TRBV19,CASRNDRGNTEAFF,TGTGCCAGTAGGAATGACAGGGGAAACACTGAAGCTTTCTTT
.,few,TRBJ1-1,12,TRBV20-1,CSAIPSTSEAFF,TGCAGTGCTATCCCCTCGACATCTGAAGCTTTCTTT
.,.,TRBJ2-3,13,TRBV6-4,CASSGDNTDTQYF,TGTGCCAGCAGTGGGGACAACACAGATACGCAGTATTTT
.,.,TRBJ2-1,14,TRBV14,CASSPRGVGNEQFF,TGTGCCAGCAGCCCGAGAGGCGTGGGGAATGAGCAGTTCTTC
.,.,TRBJ2-2,16,TRBV6-1,CASINNRVTGTGELFF,TGTGCCAGCATCAACAACAGGGTGACGGGTACCGGGGAGCTGTTTTTT
TRBD2,.,TRBJ2-1,16,TRBV9,CASSSRTSTIHNEQFF,TGTGCCAGCAGCTCTAGGACTAGCACCATTCACAATGAGCAGTTCTTT
.,.,TRBJ2-1,16,TRBV25-1,CASSDSTGSSYNEQFF,TGTGCCAGCAGTGATAGTACCGGGAGCTCCTACAATGAGCAGTTCTTC
TRBD2,many,TRBJ2-1,16,TRBV6-1,CASSGGTSGSLKEQFF,TGTGCCAGCAGTGGGGGGACTAGCGGGAGTCTGAAGGAGCAGTTCTTC
TRBD1,.,TRBJ1-6,19,TRBV20-1,CSARYLGTGSHPTNSPLHF,TGCAGTGCTAGATATCTGGGGACAGGGAGTCACCCTACGAATTCACCCCTCCACTTT
.,.,TRBJ2-7,14,TRBV7-9,CASSLGEKGYEQYF,TGTGCCAGCAGCTTAGGCGAAAAGGGCTACGAGCAGTACTTC
.,many,TRBJ1-1,13,TRBV7-3,CASSLELNTEAFF,TGTGCCAGCAGCCTCGAACTGAACACTGAAGCTTTCTTT
.,few,TRBJ1-2,15,TRBV27,CASSFRRGANYGYTF,TGTGCCAGCAGCTTCCGGAGGGGGGCTAACTATGGCTACACCTTC
.,many,TRBJ1-5,15,TRBV18,CASSLGPEPWQPQHF,TGTGCCAGCTCCCTTGGACCCGAACCATGGCAGCCCCAGCATTTT